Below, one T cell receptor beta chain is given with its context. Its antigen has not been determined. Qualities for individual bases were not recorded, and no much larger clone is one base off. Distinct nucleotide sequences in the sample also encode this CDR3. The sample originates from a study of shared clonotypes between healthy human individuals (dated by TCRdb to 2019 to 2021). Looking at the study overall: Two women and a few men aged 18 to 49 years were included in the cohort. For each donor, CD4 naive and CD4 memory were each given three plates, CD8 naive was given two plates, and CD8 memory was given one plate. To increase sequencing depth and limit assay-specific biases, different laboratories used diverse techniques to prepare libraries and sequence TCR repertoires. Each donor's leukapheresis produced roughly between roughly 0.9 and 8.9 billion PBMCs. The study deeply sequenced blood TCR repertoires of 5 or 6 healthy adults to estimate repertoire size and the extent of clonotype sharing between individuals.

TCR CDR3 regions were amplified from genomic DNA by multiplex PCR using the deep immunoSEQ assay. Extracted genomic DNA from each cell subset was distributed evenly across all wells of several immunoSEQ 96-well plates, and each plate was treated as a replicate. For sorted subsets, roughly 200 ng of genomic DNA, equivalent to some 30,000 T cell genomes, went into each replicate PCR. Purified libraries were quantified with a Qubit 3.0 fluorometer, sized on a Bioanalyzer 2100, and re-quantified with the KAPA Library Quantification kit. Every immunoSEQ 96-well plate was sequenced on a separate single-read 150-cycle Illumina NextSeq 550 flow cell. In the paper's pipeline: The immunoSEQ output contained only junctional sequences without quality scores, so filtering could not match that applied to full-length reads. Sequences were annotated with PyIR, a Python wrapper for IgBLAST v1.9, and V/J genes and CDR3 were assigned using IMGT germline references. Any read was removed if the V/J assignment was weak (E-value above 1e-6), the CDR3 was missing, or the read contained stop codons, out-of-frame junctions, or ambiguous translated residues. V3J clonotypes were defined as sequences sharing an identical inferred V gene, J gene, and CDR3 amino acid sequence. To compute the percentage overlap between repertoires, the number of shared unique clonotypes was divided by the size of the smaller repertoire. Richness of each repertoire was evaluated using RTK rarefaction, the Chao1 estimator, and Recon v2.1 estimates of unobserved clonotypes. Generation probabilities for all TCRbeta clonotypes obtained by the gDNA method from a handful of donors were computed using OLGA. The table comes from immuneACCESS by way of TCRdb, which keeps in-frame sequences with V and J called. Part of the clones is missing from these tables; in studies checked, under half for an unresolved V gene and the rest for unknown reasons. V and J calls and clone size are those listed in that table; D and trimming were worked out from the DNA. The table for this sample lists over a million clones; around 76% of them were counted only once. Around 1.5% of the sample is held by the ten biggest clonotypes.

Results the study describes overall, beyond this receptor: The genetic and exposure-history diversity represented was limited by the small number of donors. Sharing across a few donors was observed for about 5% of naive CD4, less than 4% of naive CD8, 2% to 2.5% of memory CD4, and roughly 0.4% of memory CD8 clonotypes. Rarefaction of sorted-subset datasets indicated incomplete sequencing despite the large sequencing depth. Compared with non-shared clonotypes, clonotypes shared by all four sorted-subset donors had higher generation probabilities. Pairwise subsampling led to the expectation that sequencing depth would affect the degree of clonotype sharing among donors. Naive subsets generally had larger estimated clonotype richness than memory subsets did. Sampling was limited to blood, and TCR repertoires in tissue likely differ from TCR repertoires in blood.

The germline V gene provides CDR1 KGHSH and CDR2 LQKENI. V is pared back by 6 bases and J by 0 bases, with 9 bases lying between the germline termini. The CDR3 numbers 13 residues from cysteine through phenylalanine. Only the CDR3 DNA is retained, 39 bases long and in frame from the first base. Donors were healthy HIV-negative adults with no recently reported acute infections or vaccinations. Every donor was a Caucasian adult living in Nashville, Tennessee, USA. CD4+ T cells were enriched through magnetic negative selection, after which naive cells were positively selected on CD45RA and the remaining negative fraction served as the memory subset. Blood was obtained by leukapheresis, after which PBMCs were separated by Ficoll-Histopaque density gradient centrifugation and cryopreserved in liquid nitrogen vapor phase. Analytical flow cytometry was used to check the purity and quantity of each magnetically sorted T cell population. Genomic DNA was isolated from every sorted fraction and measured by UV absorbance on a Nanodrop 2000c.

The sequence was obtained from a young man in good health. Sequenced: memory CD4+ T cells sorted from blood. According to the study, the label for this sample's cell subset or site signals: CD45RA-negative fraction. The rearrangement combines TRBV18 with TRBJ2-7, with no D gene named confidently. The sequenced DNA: TGTGCCAGCTCCCCTGGGAACTCCTACGAGCAGTACTTC. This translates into CASSPGNSYEQYF.